This paragraph covers one T cell receptor (beta chain) sequence. Its antigen is not yet known. Base quality data are lacking; no much larger clone is found one base away. These data come from a study of OX40 agonist ivuxolimab in advanced cancers. Describing the broader study: Ivuxolimab, which targeted the costimulatory receptor OX40 (CD134), was an agonistic, fully human IgG2 monoclonal antibody. Intravenous ivuxolimab was administered to patients every 2 weeks at six dose levels: 0.01, 0.1, 0.3, 1.5, 3 and 10 mg/kg. Of the roughly 52 patients in dose escalation, some 20 had hepatocellular carcinoma, some 15 had melanoma, 9 had renal cell carcinoma and 9 had head and neck cancer. The dose-escalation cohort was 82.7% male with a mean age of about 60 years, ranging from about 20 to 85. Prior anti-PD-1, anti-PD-L1 or anti-CTLA-4 therapy was permitted, and checkpoint inhibitors had been received by less than 45% of dose-escalation patients. Three dose-escalation patients achieved partial responses, one with hepatocellular carcinoma and two with cutaneous melanoma. Peripheral TCRbeta sequencing aimed to test whether ivuxolimab altered TCR sequence diversity and caused clonal T-cell expansion. The monotherapy dose-escalation portion (N ≈ 50 patients) of the phase I ivuxolimab trial is reported in the paper.

Overall study results and their limits: Low levels of normalized T-cell clonal expansion were also shown by some nonresponding patients. At doses from 0.1 to 3.0 mg/kg, clonal expansion was seen in both CD4+ and CD8+ blood T cells between baseline and week 6. Which antigens the clonally expanded peripheral T cells were specific for was not determined. On average, CD8+ T cells showed more expanded clones than CD4+ T cells after ivuxolimab. In the 0.1-3.0 mg/kg groups, partial responders were among the patients with the lowest normalized peripheral clonal expansion, particularly in CD8+ T cells.

For sequencing of the TCRbeta CDR3 region, genomic DNA was extracted from the sorted cells. TCRbeta CDR3 regions were sequenced using the immunoSEQ Assay. What TCRdb holds here is the immuneACCESS table cut down to in-frame rearrangements. Part of the clones is not present; checked against another copy, under half of the missing clones reflect an unresolved V gene, and the others are unexplained. The sample table shows 65,000 to 85,000 clones, and 75% to 90% are seen once. Around 7.2% of the sample lies in the top ten. The trial excluded patients who had a history of autoimmune disease or were on systemic immunosuppression. Peripheral blood for TCR sequencing was drawn from every dose cohort at baseline, at cycle 4 day 1 and at cycle 7 day 1. The samples were drawn from a first-in-human, open-label, multicenter phase I dose-escalation trial of ivuxolimab. Adults with locally advanced or metastatic melanoma, renal cell, hepatocellular, or head and neck squamous cell carcinoma were enrolled in the trial. CD4+ and CD8+ T cells were sorted separately from peripheral blood before TCR sequencing.

This TCR came from an adult with an advanced solid tumor such as melanoma, head and neck, liver or kidney cancer. Sequenced here: CD4+ or CD8+ T cells sorted from blood, sampled in a trial of the OX40 agonist ivuxolimab.

The bases read TGCAGCGTTGAAGAAGGACAGGGGAATGAAAAACTGTTTTTT. Translated, it reads CSVEEGQGNEKLFF. The chain is encoded by TRBV29-1 joined to TRBJ1-4; TRBD1 aligns with 9 central bases. Sequences SQVTM (CDR1) and ANQGSEA (CDR2) are obtained from the germline V gene. At the junction V is shortened by 0 bases and J by 5 bases; bases outside the gene matches: 1. Counted from cysteine to phenylalanine, this CDR3 has 14 amino acids. Only CDR3 DNA is held: 42 bases, read in frame from base 1.